The 14 T cell receptor beta chains in this list originate from one sample, sequenced in a study of blood T cell repertoires in COVID-19. Profiled with immunoSEQ multiplex PCR; TCRdb holds only in-frame clones, not every one. Of roughly 180,000 clones listed, 83% are singletons. The sequenced sample was PBMCs or T cells enriched from blood (not recorded which). Source of these receptors: a woman aged 50 to 65 who had recovered from COVID-19.

The V call is TRBV19, the J call TRBJ2-6; maybe TRBD2 (6 bases). The V end was cut by 7 bases, the J end by 2 bases, with 15 bases between. Germline V lookup: CDR1 LNHDA, CDR2 SQIVND (reference sequence). This CDR3 is 16 amino acids long. The DNA for the CDR3 is TGTGCCAGTACCCCGGGGGAGAAGGCTGGGGCCAACGTCCTGACTTTC. Amino acid sequence: CASTPGEKAGANVLTF.

CDR3 sequence (DNA): TGTGCCGCTAGCGGGGGCGGGGAGACCCAGTACTTC. Its translation: CAASGGGETQYF. The chain has TRBV6-5 and TRBJ2-5; TRBD2 matches at 10 bases. This CDR3 region has 12 residues. The V and J ends lost 11 bases and 5 bases, in that order; junction bases with no gene match: 5. The V gene's germline CDR1 is MNHEY and CDR2 SVGAGI.

This rearrangement joins TRBV27 to TRBJ1-2; D is possibly TRBD1 (6 bases). V was cut by 4 bases and J by 6 bases, with 12 bases left in between. Germline CDR1 MNHEY, CDR2 SMNVEV (reference sequence). The CDR3 totals 13 residues. The CDR3, as DNA: TGTGCCAGCAGTTCATTGGGGGCCGATGGCTACACCTTC. Translated, it gives CASSSLGADGYTF.

The chain combines TRBV29-1 with TRBJ2-1; D uncertain. Trimming took 5 bases from V and 0 from J, leaving 11 bases between them. Germline V gene sequence: CDR1 SQVTM, CDR2 ANQGSEA. The CDR3 spans 14 residues. CDR3 in amino acids: CSVPRFSSYNEQFF. As DNA, the CDR3 is TGCAGCGTTCCCCGCTTCAGCTCCTACAATGAGCAGTTCTTC.

J is TRBJ1-2 and V is TRBV6-6; D gene unclear. The CDR3 length is 13 residues. V lost 0 bases and J 10 bases, leaving 12 bases between the germline ends. CDR1 MNHNY and CDR2 SVGAGI come from the germline V gene (reference sequence). As DNA, the CDR3 is TGTGCCAGCAGTTACTCGGCCCGTGCTGACTACACCTTC. Protein sequence: CASSYSARADYTF.

This chain connects TRBV30 to TRBJ2-1; TRBD2 aligns across 8 bases. J gave up 10 bases and V 0 bases, and 8 bases lay outside the gene matches. Germline V CDR1 and CDR2: GTSNPN, SVGIG (reference sequence). This CDR3 has 14 residues. The CDR3 DNA reads as TGTGCCTGGAGTGTATGGGCCAGCGGGGGAGAGCAGTTCTTC. This sequence encodes CAWSVWASGGEQFF.

This sequence joins TRBV30 and TRBJ1-1; D is uncertain. Germline values: CDR1 GTSNPN, CDR2 SVGIG (reference sequence). Trimming took 3 bases from V and 11 from J, leaving 16 bases between them. The CDR3 contains 12 residues. CDR3 sequence reads: CAWSRQVVGAFF. CDR3 in DNA: TGTGCCTGGAGCCGCCAGGTCGTAGGCGCTTTCTTT.

This clone was recorded only once. The same CDR3 arises from other DNA sequences in this sample as well. This rearrangement joins TRBV9 to TRBJ2-1, with D unclear. In germline, CDR1 is SGDLS, CDR2 YYNGEE. The V and J ends lost 0 bases and 7 bases respectively, with 5 bases between them. CDR3 length: 12 residues. The CDR3 nucleotides read TGTGCCAGCAGCGTAGGTAGTAATGAGCAGTTCTTC. Translated, it gives CASSVGSNEQFF.

The chain combines TRBV2 with TRBJ1-5; perhaps TRBD1 as D (6 bases). CDR1 is SNHLY and CDR2 is FYNNEI in the germline V gene. V was trimmed by 1 base and J by 1 base, leaving 11 bases between them. The CDR3 spans 16 residues. The CDR3, as DNA: TGTGCCAGCAGTGAAGAAACAGGGACCAGCAATCAGCCCCAGCATTTT. Residues: CASSEETGTSNQPQHF.

The chain recombines TRBV6-2 or TRBV6-3 with TRBJ2-4; D may be TRBD2 (5 bases). Germline V gene data show CDR1 as MNHEY and CDR2 as SVGEGT. The CDR3 contains 13 residues. Trimming took off 2 bases at V and 3 bases at J, with 5 bases between the two ends. CDR3 region: CASSYRGKNIQYF. CDR3 nucleotides: TGTGCCAGCAGTTACCGGGGCAAAAACATTCAGTACTTC.

V and J are TRBV11-2 and TRBJ1-1, with D maybe TRBD1 (5 bases). In germline, CDR1 is SGHAT, CDR2 FQNNGV. The CDR3 is 13 residues long. Trimming took 3 bases from V and 6 from J, leaving 11 bases between them. The DNA of the CDR3 is TGTGCCAGCAGCTTGACAGTCGTCGCTGAAGCTTTCTTT. Translated: CASSLTVVAEAFF.

This chain links TRBV12-5 with TRBJ1-5; no clear D. Deletions cut 3 bases from V and 3 bases from J, with 18 bases between. CDR1 is LGHNT, CDR2 FRNRAP, per germline. There are 17 residues in the CDR3. The CDR3 reads CASGFAAPSATNQPQHF. The CDR3 coding sequence is TGTGCTAGTGGTTTTGCGGCCCCCTCGGCCACCAATCAGCCCCAGCATTTT.

This clone has more than one count but fewer than ten. This chain connects TRBV2 to TRBJ2-2; 9 bases are shared with TRBD1. J gave up 7 bases and V 10 bases, and 10 bases lay outside the gene matches. There are 14 residues in the CDR3. Germline CDR1 SNHLY, CDR2 FYNNEI. The CDR3, as DNA: TGTGCCACCCGGGACAGGGTTTTTGGCGGGGAGCTGTTTTTT. Protein product: CATRDRVFGGELFF.

This clone was counted between two and nine times. This chain uses TRBV27 with TRBJ1-1, with D perhaps matching TRBD1 (6 bases). The V gene's germline CDR1 is MNHEY and CDR2 SMNVEV (reference sequence). The CDR3 covers 14 residues. The V gene lost 6 bases and the J gene lost 5 bases, with 16 bases spanning the gap. The CDR3 DNA reads as TGTGCCAGCAGCATGCAAGGGGGATATACTGAAGCTTTCTTT. It encodes CASSMQGGYTEAFF.